This entry lists 18 T cell receptor beta chains sequenced from one sample in a study of cytomegalovirus exposure and HLA in healthy donors (dated by TCRdb to about 2017). Library preparation used the immunoSEQ multiplex PCR assay. The immuneACCESS repertoire file appears here via TCRdb, limited to in-frame rearrangements. These files lack a portion of the clones; in checked studies, under half of the deficit traces to unresolved V genes, and the cause of the others is not known. Present in this sample are about 49,000 clones, around 94% of which were seen just once. 7.8% of the sample is taken by the ten largest. The sample was PBMCs. The receptors derive from a woman aged 18-29 years in good health and CMV-seropositive.

The V gene is TRBV21-1, the J gene TRBJ2-1; the D segment call TRBD1 is taken from the table without a DNA check. TRBV21-1 has pseudogene status. The CDR3 is 19 residues long. CDR3 in amino acids: CASSRRSDRPEVGANEQFF. DNA of the CDR3: TGTGCCAGCAGCAGACGATCCGACAGGCCTGAGGTCGGGGCCAATGAGCAGTTCTTC.

The count of this clone is one. The chain employs TRBV29-1 and TRBJ2-4; 9 bases match TRBD1. The CDR3 contains 12 residues. Per germline, CDR1 SQVTM and CDR2 ANQGSEA. Trimming took 6 bases from V and 8 from J; bases not matched to a gene: 5. As DNA, the CDR3 is TGCAGCGTACAGGGGGCCACGGACATTCAGTACTTC. Encoded protein: CSVQGATDIQYF. Full variable domain (remainder filled in from reference TRBV29-1 and TRBJ2-4): SAVISQKPSRDICQRGTSLTIQCQVDSQVTMMFWYRQQPGQSLTLIATANQGSEATYESGFVIDKFPISRPNLTFSTLTVSNMSPEDSSIYLCSVQGATDIQYFGAGTRLSVL.

The chain is built from TRBV27 and TRBJ2-6, with TRBD1 as a possible D gene (6 bases). The CDR3 spans 16 residues. From germline, CDR1 is MNHEY and CDR2 SMNVEV (reference sequence). The V end lost 6 bases, the J end lost 0 bases, and 12 bases lay between the germline ends. In nucleotides, the CDR3 is TGTGCCAGCAGACCCAAAGGGGGCTCTGGGGCCAACGTCCTGACTTTC. Its translation is CASRPKGGSGANVLTF.

This chain connects TRBV28 to TRBJ1-6, with D tentatively TRBD1 (5 bases). Trimming removed 2 bases from V and 8 bases from J, with 10 bases in between. The CDR3 spans 14 residues. CDR1 is MDHEN and CDR2 is SYDVKM in the germline V gene. The CDR3 region is CASSLIGGDSPLHF. The CDR3, as DNA: TGTGCCAGCAGTTTAATCGGGGGGGATTCACCCCTCCACTTT.

The V and J genes are TRBV4-1 and TRBJ2-1; 15 bases match TRBD2. Per the germline V gene, CDR1 is MGHRA and CDR2 is YSYEKL. J gave up 3 bases and V 0 bases, and 6 bases lay outside the gene matches. The CDR3 is made up of 19 amino acids. CDR3 sequence reads: CASSQEWTSGRAVYNEQFF. In DNA, the CDR3 is TGCGCCAGCAGCCAAGAGTGGACTAGCGGGAGGGCGGTCTACAATGAGCAGTTCTTC.

V is TRBV7-2 and J is TRBJ1-6; the D gene is possibly TRBD1 (5 bases). Germline assignment: CDR1 SGHTA and CDR2 FQGNSA. V dropped 4 bases and J dropped 8 bases, with 12 bases sitting between them. The CDR3 extends over 14 amino acids. CDR3 loop: CASSSGLGDSPLHF. The CDR3 DNA sequence: TGTGCCAGCAGCTCGGGACTGGGGGATTCACCCCTCCACTTT.

This clone was found once. This chain uses TRBV18 with TRBJ1-5, with 7 bases that match TRBD1. CDR1 is KGHSH and CDR2 is LQKENI in the germline V gene. CDR3 length: 13 residues. After removal of 6 bases from V and 11 bases from J, the junction contained 10 bases not matched to a gene. For the CDR3, the DNA is TGTGCCAGCTCTCGGGGACAGTTTCTGGCCCAGCATTTT. Its protein product is CASSRGQFLAQHF.

This clone appeared a single time. This sequence joins TRBV5-6 and TRBJ2-1; weak D call: TRBD2 (7 bases). Trimming cost V 0 bases and J 4 bases, with 14 bases left between them. The CDR3 is 16 residues long. Germline loops: CDR1 SGHDT, CDR2 YYEEEE. The CDR3 region has the DNA TGTGCCAGCAGCTTGGCCTTGGCGGGGGCATACAATGAGCAGTTCTTC. It codes for CASSLALAGAYNEQFF. Looking up the rest from reference TRBV5-6 and TRBJ2-1 gives the full variable domain: DAGVTQSPTHLIKTRGQQVTLRCSPKSGHDTVSWYQQALGQGPQFIFQYYEEEERQRGNFPDRFSGHQFPNYSSELNVNALLLGDSALYLCASSLALAGAYNEQFFGPGTRLTVL.

The chain joins TRBV18 to TRBJ2-1; 11 positions match TRBD2. V shed 8 bases, J shed 4 bases, and the junction held 10 bases outside the gene matches. This CDR3 contains 16 residues. Looked up from germline, CDR1 is KGHSH and CDR2 is LQKENI. DNA for the CDR3: TGTGCCAGCACCATTAGCGGGAGGGCCTGGTACAATGAGCAGTTCTTC. This codes for CASTISGRAWYNEQFF.

The chain recombines TRBV27 with TRBJ2-7; D ambiguous. The CDR3 contains 10 residues. With 8 bases removed from V and 3 bases from J, the gap between germline ends came to 5 bases. Per germline, CDR1 MNHEY and CDR2 SMNVEV (reference sequence). The CDR3 sequence is CASGNYEQYF. The DNA for the CDR3 is TGTGCCAGCGGCAACTACGAGCAGTACTTC.

The chain links TRBV27 to TRBJ2-1; D may be TRBD2 (5 bases). The V end was cut by 3 bases, the J end by 9 bases, with 9 bases between. CDR3 length equals 12 residues. The V gene's germline CDR1 is MNHEY and CDR2 SMNVEV (reference sequence). The CDR3 region has the DNA TGTGCCAGCAGTTTTAGCGTGGGTGAGCAGTTCTTC. Residues: CASSFSVGEQFF.

The genes are TRBV21-1 and TRBJ1-5. TRBV21-1 is annotated as a pseudogene. This CDR3 has 16 amino acids. The CDR3 loop reads CASSKGGGLDNQPQHF. The CDR3 DNA is TGTGCCAGCAGCAAAGGGGGGGGTCTGGACAATCAGCCCCAGCATTTT.

This chain connects TRBV5-1 to TRBJ2-2, with 9 nucleotides matching TRBD1. This CDR3 has 17 amino acids. In germline, CDR1 is SGHRS, CDR2 YFSETQ. With V trimmed by 4 bases and J by 3 bases, 10 bases remained unmatched. Written as DNA, the CDR3 is TGCGCCAGCAGCCCAGTATCTGGGACAGGGTACACCGGGGAGCTGTTTTTT. Translating gives CASSPVSGTGYTGELFF.

Only one count was recorded for this clone. The chain has TRBV25-1 and TRBJ2-3; weak D call: TRBD2 (6 bases). Between the trimmed V and J ends, which lost 7 bases and 5 bases, there was a span of 16 bases. Germline lookup yields CDR1 MGHDK and CDR2 SYGVNS. The CDR3 contains 14 residues. The CDR3: CASTGSGEVDTQYF. CDR3 sequence (DNA): TGTGCCAGCACGGGATCGGGAGAGGTAGATACGCAGTATTTT.

The chain links TRBV10-3 to TRBJ2-2; 10 bases map to TRBD2. CDR1 and CDR2 (germline): ENHRY, SYGVKD. This CDR3 is built from 19 residues. V lost 0 bases and J lost 1; bases outside the gene matches: 8. CDR3 residues: CAISESRKAGGVNTGELFF. In nucleotides, the CDR3 is TGTGCCATCAGTGAGTCGAGGAAAGCGGGAGGGGTGAACACCGGGGAGCTGTTTTTT.

The V gene is TRBV19, the J gene TRBJ2-7; D may be TRBD2 (6 bases). CDR3 length: 13 amino acids. V was shortened by 5 bases and J by 2 bases, with 10 bases between the two germline ends. The germline gives CDR1 LNHDA, CDR2 SQIVND (reference sequence). CDR3 nucleotides: TGTGCCAGTAGTCGGGAGCTGACCTACGAGCAGTACTTC. Protein: CASSRELTYEQYF.

The chain's CDR3 is CASSTRTGAYEQYF. The CDR3 DNA is TGTGCCAGTAGCACCCGGACAGGGGCCTACGAGCAGTACTTC. The rearrangement joins TRBV19 to TRBJ2-7, with 9 bases fitting TRBD1. V dropped 6 bases and J dropped 2; count of bases not matched to a gene: 5. Germline V gene sequence: CDR1 LNHDA, CDR2 SQIVND (reference sequence). The CDR3 runs 14 residues.

The chain is built from TRBV19 and TRBJ2-5, with TRBD2 matching over 8 bases. This CDR3 is 13 amino acids long. V was clipped by 5 bases and J by 4 bases; unmatched bases: 3. CDR1 is LNHDA, CDR2 SQIVND, per germline (reference sequence). The CDR3 nucleotides are TGTGCCAGTAGTGACGCGGGGGGAGAGACCCAGTACTTC. Protein: CASSDAGGETQYF.